Following are 21 T cell receptor beta chains from one sample sequenced in a study of T-cell memory formation after mild COVID-19. TCRdb redid the calling of the 5' RACE reads with MiXCR, one entry per CDR3 protein. The data show about 540,000 distinct CDR3 sequences, with 20% seen just once and under 15% held by the top ten. The specimen was PBMCs or a T cell subset sorted from them (not recorded which). The source is an adult woman who had mild COVID-19 (a few samples of this study predate the infection). Cell type and time point are not known.

CDR3 nucleotides: TGTGCCAGCAGGGGGGACGTTATGAACACTGAAGCTTTCTTT. This translates into CASRGDVMNTEAFF. The J gene is TRBJ1-1, the V gene TRBV27; D perhaps matches TRBD1 (5 bases). This CDR3 contains 14 residues. Trimming shortened V by 6 bases and J by 0 bases, and 11 bases separated the two germline ends. CDR1 is MNHEY, CDR2 SMNVEV, per germline (reference sequence).

This rearrangement joins TRBV3-1 to TRBJ1-2; a weak D match, TRBD1 (5 bases). Germline CDR1 LGHDT, CDR2 YNNKEL (reference sequence). V dropped 4 bases and J dropped 7 bases, with 13 bases sitting between them. The CDR3 length is 13 residues. The CDR3 bases are TGTGCCAGCAGCCCGGCCAGGGAAGGTGGCTACACCTTC. Amino acid sequence: CASSPAREGGYTF.

The CDR3 protein is CASSHQFDEQFF. The DNA for the CDR3 is TGCGCCAGCAGCCATCAGTTCGATGAGCAGTTCTTC. This chain connects TRBV4-1 to TRBJ2-1; D ambiguous. V shed 3 bases and J shed 8 bases, with 8 bases lying between them. CDR3 length equals 12 residues. Germline lookup yields CDR1 MGHRA and CDR2 YSYEKL.

The chain links TRBV5-1 to TRBJ2-5, with 11 bases matching TRBD2. Germline CDR1 reads SGHRS; CDR2 reads YFSETQ. J lost 5 bases, V lost 5 bases, and 11 bases had no gene match. The CDR3 runs to 16 residues. CDR3 sequence reads: CASRYSGGAGMETQYF. Here the CDR3 DNA reads TGCGCCAGCAGATATAGCGGGGGGGCAGGAATGGAGACCCAGTACTTC.

This clonotype was counted at least ten times. The chain is built from TRBV4-1 and TRBJ1-1; TRBD1 might be the D (5 bases). This CDR3 has 14 amino acids. Between the trimmed V and J ends, which lost 4 bases and 6 bases, there was a span of 15 bases. Germline V gene data show CDR1 as MGHRA and CDR2 as YSYEKL. This CDR3 is CASSLVGEGAEAFF. The CDR3 bases are TGCGCCAGCAGCCTAGTGGGAGAAGGGGCTGAAGCTTTCTTT.

This sequence joins TRBV9 and TRBJ1-2; 7 bases are shared with TRBD1. This CDR3 contains 15 residues. Germline values: CDR1 SGDLS, CDR2 YYNGEE. The ends lost 4 bases at V and 2 bases at J; junction bases unmatched: 8. As DNA, the CDR3 is TGTGCCAGCAGCTCCCGATCGACAGGGAACTATGGCTACACCTTC. Its translation: CASSSRSTGNYGYTF. The complete variable domain, with remaining parts taken from reference TRBV9 and TRBJ1-2, reads DSGVTQTPKHLITATGQRVTLRCSPRSGDLSVYWYQQSLDQGLQFLIQYYNGEERAKGNILERFSAQQFPDLHSELNLSSLELGDSALYFCASSSRSTGNYGYTFGSGTRLTVV.

CDR3 in amino acids: CATSDLLFGTGHGEQFF. The CDR3 bases are TGTGCCACCAGTGATTTGCTCTTTGGGACAGGGCATGGTGAGCAGTTCTTC. The chain couples TRBV24-1 to TRBJ2-1; TRBD1 agrees at 9 bases. CDR3 length equals 17 residues. Germline V CDR1 and CDR2: KGHDR, SFDVKD. The V gene end was trimmed by 0 bases and the J gene end by 9 bases; junction bases not matched to a gene: 11.

This chain uses TRBV6-6 with TRBJ2-5, with 8 nucleotides matching TRBD1. The CDR3 totals 13 residues. V lost 9 bases and J lost 5; bases outside the gene matches: 8. CDR1 is MNHNY, CDR2 SVGAGI, per germline (reference sequence). The CDR3 DNA follows: TGTGCCAGTAGAGCAGGGGGCGAGGAGACCCAGTACTTC. Amino acids: CASRAGGEETQYF.

The rearrangement joins TRBV7-3 to TRBJ2-1; either TRBD1 or TRBD2 may supply D (5 bases each). Per germline, CDR1 SGHTA and CDR2 FQGTGA. This CDR3 contains 16 residues. Trimming took 5 bases from V and 2 from J, leaving 16 bases between them. The CDR3 is CASSLAGTAAYNEQFF. The DNA of the CDR3 is TGTGCCAGCAGCCTCGCCGGGACCGCGGCCTACAATGAGCAGTTCTTC.

This CDR3 reads CATSELNRDTETQYF. In DNA form, the CDR3 reads TGTGCCACCAGTGAGCTAAACCGGGACACAGAGACCCAGTACTTC. This sequence joins TRBV24-1 and TRBJ2-5, with D possibly being TRBD1 (6 bases). CDR3 length equals 15 residues. Germline assignment: CDR1 KGHDR and CDR2 SFDVKD. V shed 4 bases and J shed 4 bases, with 15 bases lying between them.

CDR3 residues: CSASSGDNEQFF. The DNA of the CDR3 is TGCAGTGCTAGCTCAGGGGATAATGAGCAGTTCTTC. This chain links TRBV20-1 with TRBJ2-1; TRBD1 is a possible D gene (6 bases). Trimming left V 3 bases short and J 7 bases short, with 10 bases between. Germline V lookup: CDR1 DFQATT, CDR2 SNEGSKA (reference sequence). The CDR3 is 12 residues long.

V and J are TRBV6-5 and TRBJ2-5; D remains unclear. CDR3 length equals 13 residues. V was shortened by 3 bases and J by 5 bases, with 10 bases between the two germline ends. CDR1 and CDR2 (germline): MNHEY, SVGAGI. Here the CDR3 DNA reads TGTGCCAGCAGTTATGATTTTATGGAGACCCAGTACTTC. Translated: CASSYDFMETQYF.

This sequence joins TRBV9 and TRBJ2-5; D uncertain. CDR3 length equals 15 residues. The germline CDR1 and CDR2 sequences are SGDLS and YYNGEE. V lost 0 bases, J lost 2 bases, and 11 bases lay in between. The chain's CDR3 is CASSVAPSRQETQYF. CDR3 nucleotide sequence: TGTGCCAGCAGCGTAGCCCCAAGCAGACAAGAGACCCAGTACTTC.

This clonotype has more than one count but fewer than ten. The chain has TRBV30 and TRBJ2-7, with D uncertain. This CDR3 spans 12 amino acids. Germline V gene lookup returns CDR1 GTSNPN and CDR2 SVGIG (reference sequence). The V gene lost 0 bases and the J gene lost 3 bases, with 6 bases spanning the gap. The CDR3 coding sequence is TGTGCCTGGAGTGTGCGGCACTACGAGCAGTACTTC. Its protein product is CAWSVRHYEQYF.

V is TRBV29-1 and J is TRBJ2-6, with no clear D. V lost 4 bases, J lost 0 bases, and 13 bases lay in between. This CDR3 has 16 residues. The germline V gene has CDR1 SQVTM and CDR2 ANQGSEA. The CDR3 loop reads CSVVRQSTSGANVLTF. CDR3 DNA: TGCAGCGTTGTAAGGCAGTCGACCTCTGGGGCCAACGTCCTGACTTTC.

Regarding this clonotype: It may be a read error: a sequence one base away is much more abundant. The chain combines TRBV24-1 with TRBJ2-3, with D unclear. Between the trimmed V and J ends, which lost 6 bases and 2 bases, there was a span of 2 bases. CDR1 is KGHDR and CDR2 is SFDVKD in the germline V gene. The CDR3 contains 11 residues. The CDR3 region has the DNA TGTGCCACCAGTAACACAGATACGCAGTATTTT. Its translation: CATSNTDTQYF.

The chain joins TRBV12-3 or TRBV12-4 to TRBJ1-1; D unclear. This CDR3 spans 12 amino acids. The ends were cut back, 6 bases at V and 9 bases at J, with 14 bases in the middle. The CDR3 sequence is CASRKGGPKAFF. CDR3 sequence (DNA): TGTGCCAGCAGGAAGGGCGGACCGAAAGCTTTCTTT.

The V call is TRBV20-1, the J call TRBJ1-1; 8 nucleotides match TRBD1. Trimming removed 5 bases from V and 1 base from J; junction bases left unmatched: 3. The CDR3 is 13 residues long. CDR1 is DFQATT and CDR2 is SNEGSKA in the germline V gene (reference sequence). CDR3 coding DNA: TGCAGTGCTGGGGACAGGAGGAACACTGAAGCTTTCTTT. This gives the protein CSAGDRRNTEAFF.

This clonotype appeared a few times. The V gene is TRBV12-3 or TRBV12-4, the J gene TRBJ2-7; D perhaps matches TRBD1 (6 bases). V shed 5 bases and J shed 0 bases, with 14 bases lying between them. The CDR3 contains 15 residues. CDR3 DNA sequence: TGTGCCAGCAGTAGGGGGAAGACCTCCTCCTACGAGCAGTACTTC. Translated: CASSRGKTSSYEQYF.

This chain joins TRBV7-2 and TRBJ2-5; 13 bases agree with TRBD2. V dropped 5 bases and J dropped 7; count of bases not matched to a gene: 7. The CDR3 loop spans 15 amino acids. CDR1 is SGHTA, CDR2 FQGNSA, per germline. DNA for the CDR3: TGTGCCAGCAGCACGGGACTAGCGGGGACGTCGACCCAGTACTTC. It translates to CASSTGLAGTSTQYF. The full variable domain, in which reference TRBV7-2 and TRBJ2-5 provide the parts outside the CDR3, is GAGVSQSPSNKVTEKGKDVELRCDPISGHTALYWYRQSLGQGLEFLIYFQGNSAPDKSGLPSDRFSAERTGGSVSTLTIQRTQQEDSAVYLCASSTGLAGTSTQYFGPGTRLLVL.

This clonotype has a handful of counts. The chain is built from TRBV2 and TRBJ2-7; unclear D gene. Per the germline V gene, CDR1 is SNHLY and CDR2 is FYNNEI. This CDR3 has 14 amino acids. The V gene lost 8 bases and the J gene lost 9 bases, with 23 bases spanning the gap. In nucleotides, the CDR3 is TGTGCCAGCGTGAAAAGGATCCGTAACGAGCGGCAGTACTTC. This translates into CASVKRIRNERQYF.